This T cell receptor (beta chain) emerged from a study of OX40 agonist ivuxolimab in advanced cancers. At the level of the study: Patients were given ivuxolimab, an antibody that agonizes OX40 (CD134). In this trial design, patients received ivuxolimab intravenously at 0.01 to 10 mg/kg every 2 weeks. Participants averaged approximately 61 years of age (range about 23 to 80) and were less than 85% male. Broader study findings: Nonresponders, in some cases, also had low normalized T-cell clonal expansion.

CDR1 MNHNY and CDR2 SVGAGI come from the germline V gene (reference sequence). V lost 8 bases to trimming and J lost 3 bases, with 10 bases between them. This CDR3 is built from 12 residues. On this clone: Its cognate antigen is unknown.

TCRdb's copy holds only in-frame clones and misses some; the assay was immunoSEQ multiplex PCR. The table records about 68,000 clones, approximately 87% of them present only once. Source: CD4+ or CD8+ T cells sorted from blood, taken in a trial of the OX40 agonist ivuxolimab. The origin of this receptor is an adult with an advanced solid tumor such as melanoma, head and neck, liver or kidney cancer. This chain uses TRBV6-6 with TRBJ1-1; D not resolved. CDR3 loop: CASGLVYTEAFF. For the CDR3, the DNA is TGTGCCAGCGGCCTTGTTTACACTGAAGCTTTCTTT.